There are a few counts of the clone carrying this TCR beta chain. Given a much more abundant clone one base away, this may be a read error. Because it lacks the conserved phenylalanine or tryptophan at the end, this CDR3 is likely a read error. The CDR3 regions of TCR beta were amplified from RNA transcripts. First-round RT-PCR of the TCR CDR3 relied on the HTBI primer set. TCRdb reanalysed the multiplex PCR reads using MiXCR and keeps one entry per CDR3 protein. The sample includes around 620,000 distinct CDR3 sequences, around 15% of them seen just once. CDR1 and CDR2 (germline): KGHSH, LQKENI. The V end was cut by 3 bases, the J end by 1 base, with 6 bases between. The CDR3 is 13 residues long. The sample comes from a study of T cells in Graves' hyperthyroidism and ophthalmopathy.

The sequenced material came from blood. The sequence came from a woman aged 30 to 39 with Graves' hyperthyroidism. The chain uses TRBV18 and TRBJ1-1, with D unclear. The chain's CDR3 is CASSPSGNTEAFS. In DNA form, the CDR3 reads TGTGCCAGCTCACCTTCAGGGAACACTGAAGCTTTCTCT.